These 28 T cell receptor beta chains were sequenced from one sample in a study of blood T cell repertoires in COVID-19. Measured with immunoSEQ multiplex PCR; TCRdb has only the in-frame clones, and not every one. The sample lists about 180,000 clones; about 85% were seen once. Specimen: peripheral blood. Receptors were obtained from a woman aged 80 or over with acute or convalescent COVID-19.

The chain links TRBV4-2 to TRBJ1-4; TRBD1 agrees at 10 bases. The ends lost 4 bases at V and 7 bases at J; junction bases unmatched: 9. The CDR3 runs to 16 residues. Germline loops: CDR1 LGHNA, CDR2 YNFKEQ. CDR3 amino acids: CASSRPGTGVGEKLFF. CDR3 nucleotide sequence: TGTGCCAGCAGCCGCCCCGGGACAGGGGTTGGTGAAAAACTGTTTTTT.

The genes are TRBV18 and TRBJ1-6; D might be TRBD1 (5 bases). CDR3 length equals 15 residues. The V gene lost 4 bases and the J gene lost 5 bases, with 12 bases spanning the gap. The germline CDR1 and CDR2 sequences are KGHSH and LQKENI. The CDR3 protein is CASSLRQRDNSPLHF. The CDR3 DNA follows: TGTGCCAGCTCACTTCGACAGCGGGATAATTCACCCCTCCACTTT.

For this clone: A read error may account for a junction end that differs from germline. The chain carries TRBV11-2 and TRBJ1-2; D call uncertain. Germline CDR1 is SGHAT and CDR2 is FQNNGV. The CDR3 covers 14 residues. CDR3 sequence reads: CASSIDRAFWGYTF. The CDR3 nucleotides are TGTGCCAGCAGCATAGATAGAGCCTTTTGGGGCTACACCTTC.

The chain links TRBV19 to TRBJ1-2; TRBD1 might be the D (6 bases). CDR3 length: 13 residues. Trimming pared 4 bases from V and 7 bases from J, leaving 13 bases between. Per the germline V gene, CDR1 is LNHDA and CDR2 is SQIVND (reference sequence). CDR3 amino acids: CASSTGQLGGYTF. CDR3 nucleotide sequence: TGTGCCAGTAGTACCGGACAGCTCGGTGGCTACACCTTC.

This clone was seen a handful of times. The CDR3 DNA sequence: TGTGCCAGCTCACCAGGAGAGGGCACTGAAGCTTTCTTT. Residues: CASSPGEGTEAFF. This sequence joins TRBV18 and TRBJ1-1; no reliable D call. This CDR3 has 13 amino acids. V lost 2 bases and J 4 bases, leaving 8 bases between the germline ends. Germline lookup yields CDR1 KGHSH and CDR2 LQKENI.

The gene calls are TRBV7-8 and TRBJ2-7; TRBD1 matches 8 bases. Germline CDR1 is SGHVS and CDR2 is FQNEAQ. This CDR3 spans 12 amino acids. V dropped 9 bases and J dropped 2; count of bases not matched to a gene: 3. The CDR3 sequence is CASGQGPYEQYF. CDR3 DNA sequence: TGTGCCAGTGGACAGGGTCCCTACGAGCAGTACTTC.

This chain uses TRBV6-5 with TRBJ1-1; D is unclear. Trimming removed 0 bases from V and 1 base from J, with 6 bases in between. The CDR3 is made up of 14 amino acids. CDR1 MNHEY and CDR2 SVGAGI come from the germline V gene. The CDR3 coding sequence is TGTGCCAGCAGTTACTCGCAGCGGAACACTGAAGCTTTCTTT. Translation gives CASSYSQRNTEAFF.

The chain has TRBV6-5 and TRBJ2-7, with no clear D. CDR3 length equals 14 residues. V dropped 0 bases and J dropped 7 bases, with 13 bases sitting between them. Germline V lookup: CDR1 MNHEY, CDR2 SVGAGI. CDR3 sequence reads: CASSYSRPSREQYF. CDR3 coding DNA: TGTGCCAGCAGTTACTCCCGCCCATCTCGGGAGCAGTACTTC.

The chain combines TRBV10-3 with TRBJ2-3, with D tentatively TRBD1 (6 bases). From germline, CDR1 is ENHRY and CDR2 SYGVKD. The CDR3 has 13 residues. V was pared by 2 bases and J by 3 bases, with 6 bases between. CDR3 region: CAISEDRTDTQYF. The CDR3 DNA reads as TGTGCCATCAGTGAGGACAGGACAGATACGCAGTATTTT.

The table lists this clone with a few counts. The genes are TRBV5-1 and TRBJ1-5; the match to TRBD1 covers 7 bases. Germline-derived CDR1 and CDR2 are SGHRS and YFSETQ. This CDR3 comprises 15 residues. V trimming: 0 bases; J trimming: 4 bases; junction bases outside the gene matches: 4. The CDR3 DNA sequence: TGCGCCAGCAGCTTGGGATCAGGGGGTAATCAGCCCCAGCATTTT. Its translation: CASSLGSGGNQPQHF. The variable domain in full, with the rest retrieved from reference TRBV5-1 and TRBJ1-5, is KAGVTQTPRYLIKTRGQQVTLSCSPISGHRSVSWYQQTPGQGLQFLFEYFSETQRNKGNFPGRFSGRQFSNSRSEMNVSTLELGDSALYLCASSLGSGGNQPQHFGDGTRLSIL.

Comment on this clone: At the DNA level, this CDR3 is encoded by other sequences in the same sample as well. This chain uses TRBV3-1 (or the pseudogene TRBV3-2) with TRBJ2-3; TRBD2 aligns across 8 bases. The trim removed 2 bases at V and 2 bases at J, leaving 3 bases unmatched. The germline gives CDR1 LGHDT, CDR2 YNNKEL (reference sequence). The CDR3 spans 15 residues. CDR3 residues: CASSQTSGDTDTQYF. As DNA, the CDR3 is TGTGCCAGCAGCCAAACTAGCGGAGACACAGATACGCAGTATTTT.

This clone was picked up many times. This chain joins TRBV30 and TRBJ1-2; the D is unclear. From germline, CDR1 is GTSNPN and CDR2 SVGIG (reference sequence). The V end was cut by 1 base, the J end by 7 bases, with 7 bases between. The length of the CDR3 is 11 residues. The CDR3 region is CAWSAGGGYTF. CDR3 nucleotides: TGTGCCTGGAGTGCCGGAGGTGGCTACACCTTC.

This chain connects TRBV12-3 or TRBV12-4 to TRBJ1-2, with 7 positions matching TRBD1. The CDR3 is made up of 13 amino acids. Trimming removed 2 bases from V and 12 bases from J; junction bases left unmatched: 9. The CDR3 sequence: CASSLTGQWGDTF. The DNA of the CDR3 is TGTGCCAGCAGTTTAACGGGACAGTGGGGGGACACCTTC.

This clone appeared a single time. This chain connects TRBV5-6 to TRBJ1-3; the match to TRBD1 covers 7 bases. Germline-derived CDR1 and CDR2 are SGHDT and YYEEEE. The length of the CDR3 is 16 residues. J gave up 0 bases and V 1 base, and 4 bases lay outside the gene matches. The CDR3 bases are TGTGCCAGCAGCTTGTATGGGACAGTCTCTGGAAACACCATATATTTT. This gives the protein CASSLYGTVSGNTIYF. Full variable domain (missing parts from reference TRBV5-6 and TRBJ1-3): DAGVTQSPTHLIKTRGQQVTLRCSPKSGHDTVSWYQQALGQGPQFIFQYYEEEERQRGNFPDRFSGHQFPNYSSELNVNALLLGDSALYLCASSLYGTVSGNTIYFGEGSWLTVV.

CDR3 sequence reads: CASSLNGGRDTQYF. CDR3 DNA sequence: TGTGCCAGCAGCTTAAACGGGGGGAGAGATACGCAGTATTTT. The V call is TRBV7-2, the J call TRBJ2-3; 7 bases align to TRBD2. V gave up 2 bases and J gave up 5 bases; unmatched junction bases: 4. Germline V gene data show CDR1 as SGHTA and CDR2 as FQGNSA. The CDR3 extends over 14 amino acids.

The table lists this clone with a count of one. This chain connects TRBV18 to TRBJ2-2; 7 bases are shared with TRBD1. Germline assignment: CDR1 KGHSH and CDR2 LQKENI. The CDR3 is 14 residues long. Trimming removed 7 bases from V and 5 bases from J; junction bases left unmatched: 7. CDR3 nucleotides: TGTGCCAGCTGTCCGGGACAGACGACCGGGGAGCTGTTTTTT. It specifies CASCPGQTTGELFF.

This chain joins TRBV7-9 and TRBJ1-4, with 10 bases matching TRBD1. CDR1 SEHNR and CDR2 FQNEAQ come from the germline V gene (reference sequence). This CDR3 is 13 amino acids long. This CDR3 reads CGIDRGQGEKLFF. The CDR3 region has the DNA TGTGGCATAGACAGGGGGCAGGGTGAAAAACTGTTTTTT.

CDR3 nucleotide sequence: TGTGCCAGTAGTATAGCTGGGACAGGGGGTTACTACGAGCAGTACTTC. It translates to CASSIAGTGGYYEQYF. The V gene is TRBV19, the J gene TRBJ2-7, with 11 bases fitting TRBD1. This CDR3 contains 16 residues. Germline lookup yields CDR1 LNHDA and CDR2 SQIVND (reference sequence). V lost 1 base, J lost 3 bases, and 5 bases stayed unmatched.

This chain links TRBV7-9 with TRBJ2-3; D is unresolved. The germline V gene has CDR1 SEHNR and CDR2 FQNEAQ (reference sequence). This CDR3 comprises 12 residues. V gave up 5 bases and J gave up 4 bases, with 7 bases separating them. CDR3: CASSGTADTQYF. The CDR3 DNA follows: TGTGCCAGCAGCGGCACCGCAGATACGCAGTATTTT. Based on the CDR3 plus reference TRBV7-9 and TRBJ2-3, the full variable domain is DTGVSQNPRHKITKRGQNVTFRCDPISEHNRLYWYRQTLGQGPEFLTYFQNEAQLEKSRLLSDRFSAERPKGSFSTLEIQRTEQGDSAMYLCASSGTADTQYFGPGTRLTVL.

The table lists this clone with a count of one. The chain is built from TRBV24-1 and TRBJ2-7, with D possibly being TRBD2 (6 bases). V shed 5 bases and J shed 0 bases, with 19 bases lying between them. The CDR3 runs to 17 residues. Per germline, CDR1 KGHDR and CDR2 SFDVKD. CDR3 protein: CATSGAGSGERSYEQYF. The CDR3 bases are TGTGCCACCAGTGGGGCGGGGAGCGGAGAACGCTCCTACGAGCAGTACTTC.

The chain has TRBV7-8 and TRBJ2-7, with D perhaps TRBD1 (6 bases). With 5 bases removed from V and 7 bases from J, the gap between germline ends came to 15 bases. Germline CDR1 is SGHVS and CDR2 is FQNEAQ. The CDR3 is 13 residues long. The CDR3 coding sequence is TGTGCCAGCAGCCCGGACAGCCCTCGGGAGCAGTACTTC. It codes for CASSPDSPREQYF.

J is TRBJ1-6 and V is TRBV13; D unresolved. Germline-derived CDR1 and CDR2 are PRHDT and FYEKMQ (reference sequence). V was trimmed by 5 bases and J by 7 bases, leaving 6 bases between them. CDR3 length equals 12 residues. As DNA, the CDR3 is TGTGCCAGCAGCCAGATCAATTCACCCCTCCACTTT. This translates into CASSQINSPLHF.

The V and J genes are TRBV19 and TRBJ1-4; D is ambiguous. The CDR3 loop spans 15 amino acids. Trimming removed 7 bases from V and 0 bases from J, with 12 bases in between. Looked up from germline, CDR1 is LNHDA and CDR2 is SQIVND (reference sequence). The CDR3 bases are TGTGCCAGTACCCGAGACACAGCAACTAATGAAAAACTGTTTTTT. Translation: CASTRDTATNEKLFF.

V usage is TRBV2 and J usage is TRBJ1-4; no reliable D call. The CDR3 spans 14 residues. The germline V and J ends were trimmed by 6 bases and 0 bases, with 8 bases remaining between them. Germline assignment: CDR1 SNHLY and CDR2 FYNNEI. The CDR3: CASRPPATNEKLFF. CDR3 sequence (DNA): TGTGCCAGCAGGCCGCCAGCAACTAATGAAAAACTGTTTTTT.

The rearrangement links TRBV5-5 to TRBJ1-5, with TRBD1 as a possible D gene (6 bases). The germline gives CDR1 SGHKS, CDR2 YYEKEE (reference sequence). The CDR3 contains 14 residues. V lost 4 bases and J lost 7, with 15 bases in between. CDR3 coding DNA: TGTGCCAGCAGCGGTACAGGGTCACGGCAGCCCCAGCATTTT. This sequence encodes CASSGTGSRQPQHF.

V is TRBV7-9 and J is TRBJ1-3; TRBD1 matches 8 bases. V lost 4 bases, J lost 4 bases, and 6 bases stayed unmatched. This CDR3 region has 15 residues. CDR1 is SEHNR and CDR2 is FQNEAQ in the germline V gene (reference sequence). CDR3 in DNA: TGTGCCAGCAGCTGGGGACAGGTTGAAGGAAACACCATATATTTT. Its protein is CASSWGQVEGNTIYF.

The chain couples TRBV18 to TRBJ2-3, with D hard to call. The CDR3 spans 15 residues. Per germline, CDR1 KGHSH and CDR2 LQKENI. V was trimmed by 1 base and J by 2 bases, leaving 10 bases between them. CDR3 in DNA: TGTGCCAGCTCACCACGGCAGGCCTCCACAGATACGCAGTATTTT. Protein product: CASSPRQASTDTQYF.

The gene calls are TRBV25-1 and TRBJ1-1, with a tentative D call TRBD1 (5 bases). CDR1 and CDR2 (germline): MGHDK, SYGVNS. V lost 4 bases and J 2 bases, leaving 8 bases between the germline ends. This CDR3 spans 13 amino acids. The chain's CDR3 is CASSVDRNTEAFF. Written as DNA, the CDR3 is TGTGCCAGCAGTGTCGACAGAAACACTGAAGCTTTCTTT.